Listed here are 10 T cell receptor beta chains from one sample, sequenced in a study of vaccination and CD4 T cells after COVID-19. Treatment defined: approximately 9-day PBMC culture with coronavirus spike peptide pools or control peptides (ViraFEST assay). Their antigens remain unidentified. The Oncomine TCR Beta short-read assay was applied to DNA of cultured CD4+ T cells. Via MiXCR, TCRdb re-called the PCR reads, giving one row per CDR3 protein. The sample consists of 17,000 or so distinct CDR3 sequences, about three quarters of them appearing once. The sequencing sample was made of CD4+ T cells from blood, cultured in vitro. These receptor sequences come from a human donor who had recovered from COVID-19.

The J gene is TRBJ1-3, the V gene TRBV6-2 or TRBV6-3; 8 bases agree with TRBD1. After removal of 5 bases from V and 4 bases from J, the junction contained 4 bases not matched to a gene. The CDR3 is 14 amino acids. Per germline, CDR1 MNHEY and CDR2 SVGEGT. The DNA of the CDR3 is TGTGCCAGCAGTGCGGACAGGGCCGGAAACACCATATATTTT. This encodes CASSADRAGNTIYF.

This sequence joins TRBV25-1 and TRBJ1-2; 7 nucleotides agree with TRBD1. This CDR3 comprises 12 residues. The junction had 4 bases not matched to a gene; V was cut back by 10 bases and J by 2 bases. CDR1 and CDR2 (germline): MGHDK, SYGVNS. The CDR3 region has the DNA TGTGCCAACAGGGGTCCCAACTATGGCTACACCTTC. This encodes CANRGPNYGYTF.

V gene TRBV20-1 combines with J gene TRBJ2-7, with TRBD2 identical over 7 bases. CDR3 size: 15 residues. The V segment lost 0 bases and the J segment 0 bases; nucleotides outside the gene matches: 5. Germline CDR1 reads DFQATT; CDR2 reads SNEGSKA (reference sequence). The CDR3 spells CSARDARGSSYEQYF. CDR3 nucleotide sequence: TGCAGTGCTAGAGATGCGCGCGGGAGCTCCTACGAGCAGTACTTC.

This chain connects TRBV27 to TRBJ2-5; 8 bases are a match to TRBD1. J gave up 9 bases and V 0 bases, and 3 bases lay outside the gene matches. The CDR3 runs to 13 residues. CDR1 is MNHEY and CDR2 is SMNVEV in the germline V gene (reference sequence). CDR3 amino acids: CASSLSTGEAQYF. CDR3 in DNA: TGTGCCAGCAGTTTATCGACAGGGGAGGCCCAGTACTTC.

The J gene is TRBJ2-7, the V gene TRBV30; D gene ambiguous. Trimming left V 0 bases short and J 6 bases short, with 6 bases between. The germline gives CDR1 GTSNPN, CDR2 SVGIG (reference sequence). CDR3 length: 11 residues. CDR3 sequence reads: CAWSVLAEQYF. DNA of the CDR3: TGTGCCTGGAGTGTACTGGCCGAGCAGTACTTC.

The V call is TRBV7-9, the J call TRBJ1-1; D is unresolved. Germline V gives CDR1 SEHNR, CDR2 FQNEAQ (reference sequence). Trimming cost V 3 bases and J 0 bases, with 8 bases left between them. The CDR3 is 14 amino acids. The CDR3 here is CASSLGGMNTEAFF. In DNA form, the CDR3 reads TGTGCCAGCAGCTTGGGAGGGATGAACACTGAAGCTTTCTTT.

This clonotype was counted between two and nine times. The CDR3 here is CASSADRVGSQPQHF. The CDR3 DNA reads as TGTGCCAGCAGCGCCGACAGGGTTGGAAGTCAGCCCCAGCATTTT. This chain uses TRBV6-1 with TRBJ1-5, with 7 bases aligning to TRBD1. The germline gives CDR1 MNHNS, CDR2 SASEGT. V shed 6 bases, J shed 6 bases, and the junction held 11 bases outside the gene matches. This CDR3 has 15 amino acids.

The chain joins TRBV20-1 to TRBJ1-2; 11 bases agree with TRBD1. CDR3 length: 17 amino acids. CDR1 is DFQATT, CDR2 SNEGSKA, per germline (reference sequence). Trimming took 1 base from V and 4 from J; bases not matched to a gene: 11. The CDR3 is CSARALVGQGEVYGYTF. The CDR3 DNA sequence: TGCAGTGCTAGAGCTTTAGTGGGACAGGGGGAAGTCTATGGCTACACCTTC.

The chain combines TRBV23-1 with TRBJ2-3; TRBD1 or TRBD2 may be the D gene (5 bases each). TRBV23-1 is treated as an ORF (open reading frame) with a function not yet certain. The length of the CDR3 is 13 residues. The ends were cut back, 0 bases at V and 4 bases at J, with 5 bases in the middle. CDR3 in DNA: TGCGCCAGCAGTCAATCGGGGGCAGATACGCAGTATTTT. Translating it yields CASSQSGADTQYF.

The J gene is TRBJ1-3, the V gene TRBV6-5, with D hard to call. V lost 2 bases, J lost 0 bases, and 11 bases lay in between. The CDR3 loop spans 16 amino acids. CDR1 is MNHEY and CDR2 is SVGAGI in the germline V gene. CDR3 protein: CASSYVAKRSGNTIYF. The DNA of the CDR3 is TGTGCCAGCAGTTACGTAGCTAAGCGCTCTGGAAACACCATATATTTT.